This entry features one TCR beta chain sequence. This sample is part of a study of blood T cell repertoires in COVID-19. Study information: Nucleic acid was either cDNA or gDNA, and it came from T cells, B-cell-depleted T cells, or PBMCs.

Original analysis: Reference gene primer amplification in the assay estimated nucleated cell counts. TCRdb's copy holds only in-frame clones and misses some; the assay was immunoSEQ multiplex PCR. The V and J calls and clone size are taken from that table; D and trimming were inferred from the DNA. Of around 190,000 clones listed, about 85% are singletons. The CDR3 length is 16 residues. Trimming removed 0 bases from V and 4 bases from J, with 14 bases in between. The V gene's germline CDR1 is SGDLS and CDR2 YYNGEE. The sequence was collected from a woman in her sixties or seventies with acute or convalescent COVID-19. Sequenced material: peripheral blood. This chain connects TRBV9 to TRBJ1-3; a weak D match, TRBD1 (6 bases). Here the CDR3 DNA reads TGTGCCAGCAGCGTAGTTCCAGGGGATCTCGGAAACACCATATATTTT. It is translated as CASSVVPGDLGNTIYF.